These T cell receptor beta chains were read from a single sample in a study of CD8+ T cells in alopecia areata. Generated by immunoSEQ multiplex PCR, the TCRdb table keeps only in-frame clones and is missing some. This table holds some 150,000 clones, 82% found once. The specimen was CD8+ T cells sorted from blood, collected at week 4, from a patient treated with tofacitinib. The receptor set was obtained from a human donor with alopecia areata. CDR3s include the opening cysteine and the closing phenylalanine or tryptophan. Each record gives: D gene, clone size, V gene, J gene, CDR3 DNA, CDR3 protein. A D gene is named only where the DNA matches it firmly. The listing skips clone size in some rows; elsewhere it reads once, few, many or a size class.

-	-	TRBV5-1	TRBJ2-2	TGCGCCAGCAGCTTGGCCGGGAACACCCCGAACACCGGGGAGCTGTTTTTT	CASSLAGNTPNTGELFF
TRBD1	-	TRBV5-1	TRBJ2-5	TGCGCCAGCAGCTTGGGGACAGGGGCTATCGAGACCCAGTACTTC	CASSLGTGAIETQYF
-	-	TRBV15	TRBJ1-2	TGTGCCACCAGCAGAGACGGGGAGAACTATGGCTACACCTTC	CATSRDGENYGYTF
TRBD2	-	TRBV7-9	TRBJ2-3	TGTTCCACCGGGGGGGATACAGATACGCAGTATTTT	CSTGGDTDTQYF
-	few	TRBV7-8	TRBJ2-1	TGTGCCAGCAGCTTAGAGGCCCGTCGGGAGCAGTTCTTC	CASSLEARREQFF
-	-	TRBV14	TRBJ2-1	TGTGCCAGCAGCCTCAGCTCCTACAATGAGCAGTTCTTC	CASSLSSYNEQFF
-	-	TRBV5-1	TRBJ2-3	TGCGCCAGCAGCCCCGGAATCAGGGACTCTAGCACAGATACGCAGTATTTT	CASSPGIRDSSTDTQYF
-	few	TRBV2	TRBJ2-1	TGTGCCAGCAGGGCCATTAACTACAATGAGCAGTTCTTC	CASRAINYNEQFF
-	-	TRBV4-2	TRBJ2-5	TGTGCCAGCAGCCAGAGCTTAGCAGATGAAGAGACCCAGTACTTC	CASSQSLADEETQYF
TRBD2	-	TRBV15	TRBJ2-5	TGTGCCACCAGCTCCTCGGAGAGGCTAGCGGGGGTTGAGACCCAGTACTTC	CATSSSERLAGVETQYF
-	-	TRBV27	TRBJ1-2	TGTGCCAGCAGTCTAAGGGAGTCTTGGGAGTACACCTTC	CASSLRESWEYTF